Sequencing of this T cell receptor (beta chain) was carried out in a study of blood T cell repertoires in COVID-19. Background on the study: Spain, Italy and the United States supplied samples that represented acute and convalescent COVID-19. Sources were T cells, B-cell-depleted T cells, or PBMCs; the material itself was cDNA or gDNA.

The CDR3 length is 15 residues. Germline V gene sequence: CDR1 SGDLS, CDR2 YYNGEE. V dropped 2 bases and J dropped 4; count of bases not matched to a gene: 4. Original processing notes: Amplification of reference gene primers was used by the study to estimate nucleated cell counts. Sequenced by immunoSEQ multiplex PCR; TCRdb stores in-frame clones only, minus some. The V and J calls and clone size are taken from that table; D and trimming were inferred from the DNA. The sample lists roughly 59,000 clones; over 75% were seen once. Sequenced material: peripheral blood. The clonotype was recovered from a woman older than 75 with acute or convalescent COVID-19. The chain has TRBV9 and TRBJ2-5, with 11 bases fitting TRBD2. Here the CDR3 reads CASSVSGGAGETQYF. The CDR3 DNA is TGTGCCAGCAGCGTTAGCGGGGGGGCCGGAGAGACCCAGTACTTC. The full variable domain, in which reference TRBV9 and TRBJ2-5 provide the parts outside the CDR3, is DSGVTQTPKHLITATGQRVTLRCSPRSGDLSVYWYQQSLDQGLQFLIQYYNGEERAKGNILERFSAQQFPDLHSELNLSSLELGDSALYFCASSVSGGAGETQYFGPGTRLLVL.